This TCR beta chain emerged from a study of CD8+CD57+ T cells in acquired aplastic anemia. Template material for TCR beta VDJ and CDR3 profiling consisted of genomic DNA. TCRdb fed the reads into MiXCR, producing one record per CDR3 protein. Found here are around 150,000 distinct CDR3 sequences, around 48% of them singletons; the top ten hold roughly 3.1%. This clonotype was detected only a few times. Its antigen is as yet unknown. Those patients picked for sequencing had displayed CD8+CD57+ cell expansion on flow cytometry. General observations from the study: Sharing between patients and controls was observed for around 27 CD8+ CDR3 sequences. No significant patient-versus-control difference appeared in CD8+ Simpson's diversity.

The receptor comes from a human donor with aplastic anemia. Sequenced sample: sorted CD4+, CD8+, or CD8+CD57+ T cells (not recorded which) from PBMCs.

CDR3 coding DNA: TGTGCCAGCAGGGGAGTTAGCGGGAGCTCCTACAATGAGCAGTTCTTC. Protein product: CASRGVSGSSYNEQFF. The chain is built from TRBV27 and TRBJ2-1, with TRBD2 matching 9 bases. The CDR3 is 16 residues long. Trimming at V came to 6 bases and at J to 0 bases, leaving 6 bases not matched to a gene. Germline V gene sequence: CDR1 MNHEY, CDR2 SMNVEV (reference sequence).